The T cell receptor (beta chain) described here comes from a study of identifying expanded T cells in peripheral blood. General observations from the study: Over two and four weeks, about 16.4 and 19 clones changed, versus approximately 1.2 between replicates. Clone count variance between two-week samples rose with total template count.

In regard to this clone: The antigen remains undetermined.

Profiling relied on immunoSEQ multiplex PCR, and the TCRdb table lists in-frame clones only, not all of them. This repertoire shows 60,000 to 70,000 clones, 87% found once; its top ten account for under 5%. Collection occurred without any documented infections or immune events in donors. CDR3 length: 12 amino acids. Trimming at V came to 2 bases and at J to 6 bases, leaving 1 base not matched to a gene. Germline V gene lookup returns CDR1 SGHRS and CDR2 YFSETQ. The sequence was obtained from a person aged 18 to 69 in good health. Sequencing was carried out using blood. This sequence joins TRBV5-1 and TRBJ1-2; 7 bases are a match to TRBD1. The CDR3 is CASSFGQDGYTF. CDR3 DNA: TGCGCCAGCAGCTTCGGACAGGATGGCTACACCTTC.